Below, 16 T cell receptor beta chains from the same sample are listed, as sequenced in a study of human T cells and chemical hapten exposure. TCRdb recomputed calls from the RACE reads with MiXCR, one row per CDR3 protein. The top ten clones hold roughly 3.5% of a sample with approximately 100,000 distinct CDR3 sequences, 11% of them seen once. Time point given: patch test 1, 2 weeks after DPC sensitization. Treatment indicated: therapeutic diphenylcyclopropenone sensitization with weekly scalp DPC. Sequenced material: whole blood, taken in connection with sensitization to the hapten diphenylcyclopropenone (DPC). These receptors were collected from a woman aged 35 to 49 with alopecia areata. Some clones in this sample may be carry-over from other donors' samples.

This clonotype was detected many times. The V and J genes are TRBV12-3 or TRBV12-4 and TRBJ2-6; D not resolved. The CDR3 runs 14 residues. Trimming left V 3 bases short and J 1 base short, with 4 bases between. CDR3 DNA sequence: TGTGCCAGCAGTTTTGGTTCTGGGGCCAACGTCCTGACTTTC. This codes for CASSFGSGANVLTF.

The CDR3 is CASSPGGQGTYEQYF. The CDR3 bases are TGTGCCAGCAGCCCAGGGGGACAGGGTACCTACGAGCAGTACTTC. The chain combines TRBV9 with TRBJ2-7; 9 nucleotides match TRBD1. V lost 4 bases to trimming and J lost 2 bases; unmatched junction nucleotides: 7. From germline, CDR1 is SGDLS and CDR2 YYNGEE. CDR3 length: 15 residues.

The V call is TRBV29-1, the J call TRBJ1-2; D call uncertain. This CDR3 contains 11 residues. CDR1 and CDR2 (germline): SQVTM, ANQGSEA. The germline V and J ends were trimmed by 3 bases and 10 bases, with 12 bases remaining between them. DNA of the CDR3: TGCAGCGTTGATGAGGGTTTGATCTACACCTTC. Translation: CSVDEGLIYTF.

This clonotype was seen many times. J is TRBJ2-5 and V is TRBV4-2, with D unresolved. Germline V gene sequence: CDR1 LGHNA, CDR2 YNFKEQ. V was shortened by 0 bases and J by 2 bases, with 10 bases between the two germline ends. The CDR3 runs to 15 residues. In DNA form, the CDR3 reads TGTGCCAGCAGCCAAGATCGGAAGACACAAGAGACCCAGTACTTC. Translating gives CASSQDRKTQETQYF.

This clonotype was observed a few times. This chain uses TRBV7-6 with TRBJ1-5; the D is unclear. The germline V and J ends were trimmed by 4 bases and 0 bases, with 4 bases remaining between them. Germline V gene lookup returns CDR1 SGHVS and CDR2 FNYEAQ. This CDR3 is 13 amino acids long. CDR3 in amino acids: CASSSNSNQPQHF. CDR3 sequence (DNA): TGTGCCAGCAGCTCCAATAGCAATCAGCCCCAGCATTTT. The whole variable domain, filled in from reference TRBV7-6 and TRBJ1-5, reads GAGVSQSPRYKVTKRGQDVALRCDPISGHVSLYWYRQALGQGPEFLTYFNYEAQQDKSGLPNDRFSAERPEGSISTLTIQRTEQRDSAMYRCASSSNSNQPQHFGDGTRLSIL.

Ten or more counts support this clonotype. The rearrangement links TRBV12-3 or TRBV12-4 to TRBJ2-4, with D unresolved. The ends were cut back, 5 bases at V and 0 bases at J, with 11 bases in the middle. This CDR3 has 15 residues. For the CDR3, the DNA is TGTGCCAGCAGTCCCCTGGGGTTAGCCAAAAACATTCAGTACTTC. Translated, it gives CASSPLGLAKNIQYF.

Many counts were recorded for this clonotype. The chain joins TRBV5-1 to TRBJ2-7; D may be TRBD2 (5 bases). This CDR3 contains 13 residues. Germline V gives CDR1 SGHRS, CDR2 YFSETQ. Trimming removed 7 bases from V and 2 bases from J, with 13 bases in between. The CDR3 spells CASAKEEAYEQYF. The CDR3 region has the DNA TGCGCCAGCGCGAAGGAGGAAGCCTACGAGCAGTACTTC.

The V gene is TRBV7-8, the J gene TRBJ2-2, with D perhaps matching TRBD1 (5 bases). Germline V CDR1 and CDR2: SGHVS, FQNEAQ. V was trimmed by 5 bases and J by 1 base, leaving 17 bases between them. The CDR3 is 17 residues long. DNA for the CDR3: TGTGCCAGCAGCCCCCGCGAAATTCAGGGGAACACCGGGGAGCTGTTTTTT. Encoded protein: CASSPREIQGNTGELFF. The complete variable domain, with remaining parts taken from reference TRBV7-8 and TRBJ2-2, reads GAGVSQSPRYKVAKRGQDVALRCDPISGHVSLFWYQQALGQGPEFLTYFQNEAQLDKSGLPSDRFFAERPEGSVSTLKIQRTQQEDSAVYLCASSPREIQGNTGELFFGEGSRLTVL.

This clonotype was observed many times. V usage is TRBV6-5 and J usage is TRBJ1-1, with TRBD1 identical over 8 bases. The V and J ends lost 7 bases and 4 bases, in that order; junction bases with no gene match: 5. The CDR3 runs 13 residues. Per the germline V gene, CDR1 is MNHEY and CDR2 is SVGAGI. The CDR3 nucleotides are TGTGCCAGCACCAGACAGGGGTCCACTGAAGCTTTCTTT. It specifies CASTRQGSTEAFF.

This clonotype has more than one count but fewer than ten. The chain has TRBV7-2 and TRBJ2-7; TRBD1 might be the D (5 bases). Per germline, CDR1 SGHTA and CDR2 FQGNSA. This CDR3 spans 11 amino acids. The V and J ends lost 3 bases and 10 bases respectively, with 10 bases between them. The CDR3 spells CASSLVTEQYF. In nucleotides, the CDR3 is TGTGCCAGCAGCTTGGTGACAGAACAGTACTTC. Full variable domain (rest looked up from reference TRBV7-2 and TRBJ2-7): GAGVSQSPSNKVTEKGKDVELRCDPISGHTALYWYRQSLGQGLEFLIYFQGNSAPDKSGLPSDRFSAERTGGSVSTLTIQRTQQEDSAVYLCASSLVTEQYFGPGTRLTVT.

The table lists this clonotype with a few counts. This chain joins TRBV7-2 and TRBJ2-5, with D unclear. CDR3 length: 12 amino acids. V dropped 6 bases and J dropped 5 bases, with 10 bases sitting between them. Per germline, CDR1 SGHTA and CDR2 FQGNSA. CDR3 nucleotide sequence: TGTGCCAGCAGTAATCTGGGGGAGACCCAGTACTTC. This translates into CASSNLGETQYF.

This clonotype turned up a few times. The chain employs TRBV10-3 and TRBJ2-1; 8 nucleotides match TRBD1. This CDR3 spans 16 amino acids. V shed 7 bases, J shed 0 bases, and the junction held 8 bases outside the gene matches. CDR1 ENHRY and CDR2 SYGVKD come from the germline V gene. CDR3 bases: TGTGCCATCATGAGGCCCGGGACAGGCTCCTACAATGAGCAGTTCTTC. Its translation: CAIMRPGTGSYNEQFF.

This clonotype showed up just a few times. A junction end diverges from the germline sequence, so it may reflect a read error. For the CDR3, the DNA is TGTGCCAGCACTATCTACGCGAGAAAGACCATATATTTT. Translating it yields CASTIYARKTIYF. The chain uses TRBV27 and TRBJ1-3, with D unresolved. This CDR3 contains 13 residues. Germline lookup yields CDR1 MNHEY and CDR2 SMNVEV (reference sequence).

This clonotype was counted ten times or more. The gene calls are TRBV25-1 and TRBJ2-1; D might be TRBD1 (5 bases). The germline gives CDR1 MGHDK, CDR2 SYGVNS. The CDR3 loop spans 15 amino acids. V lost 8 bases to trimming and J lost 6 bases, with 20 bases between them. CDR3 DNA sequence: TGTGCCAGCGACCAGGGCTCACGGGCCCTCAATGAGCAGTTCTTC. Protein sequence: CASDQGSRALNEQFF.

The genes are TRBV7-8 and TRBJ2-5, with 9 bases aligning to TRBD2. Germline CDR1 reads SGHVS; CDR2 reads FQNEAQ. The V gene end was trimmed by 1 base and the J gene end by 4 bases; junction bases not matched to a gene: 1. The CDR3 has 14 amino acids. CDR3: CASSLELAGETQYF. For the CDR3, the DNA is TGTGCCAGCAGCTTAGAACTAGCGGGAGAGACCCAGTACTTC.

This clonotype has more than one count but fewer than ten. V usage is TRBV5-5 and J usage is TRBJ1-5; no reliable D call. Trimming left V 2 bases short and J 5 bases short, with 2 bases between. Per germline, CDR1 SGHKS and CDR2 YYEKEE (reference sequence). There are 11 residues in the CDR3. The CDR3 is CASSFDQPQHF. For the CDR3, the DNA is TGTGCCAGCAGCTTTGATCAGCCCCAGCATTTT.